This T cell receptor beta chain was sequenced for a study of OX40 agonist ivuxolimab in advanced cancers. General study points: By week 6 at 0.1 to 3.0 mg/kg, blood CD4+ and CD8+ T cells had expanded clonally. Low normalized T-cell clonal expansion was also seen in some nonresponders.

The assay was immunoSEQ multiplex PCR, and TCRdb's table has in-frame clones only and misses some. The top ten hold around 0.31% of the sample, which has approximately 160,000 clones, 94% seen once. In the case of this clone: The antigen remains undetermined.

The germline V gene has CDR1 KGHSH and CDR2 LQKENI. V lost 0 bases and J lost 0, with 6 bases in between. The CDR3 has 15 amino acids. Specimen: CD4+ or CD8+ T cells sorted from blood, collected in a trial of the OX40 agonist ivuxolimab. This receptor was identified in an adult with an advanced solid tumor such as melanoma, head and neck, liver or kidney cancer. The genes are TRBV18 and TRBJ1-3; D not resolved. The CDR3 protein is CASSPPGSSGNTIYF. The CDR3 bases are TGTGCCAGCTCACCACCGGGATCCTCTGGAAACACCATATATTTT. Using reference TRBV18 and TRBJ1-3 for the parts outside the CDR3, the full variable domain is NAGVMQNPRHLVRRRGQEARLRCSPMKGHSHVYWYRQLPEEGLKFMVYLQKENIIDESGMPKERFSAEFPKEGPSILRIQQVVRGDSAAYFCASSPPGSSGNTIYFGEGSWLTVV.